A selection of T cell receptor beta chains follows, all from one sample in a study of Ad26.COV2.S vaccination and SARS-CoV-2 variants. Method: immunoSEQ multiplex PCR; TCRdb's copy keeps in-frame clones and lacks some. The sample lists about 460,000 clones, approximately 90% occurring once. Sequencing was performed on peripheral blood, taken in a trial of Ad26.COV2.S vaccine versus placebo. These receptor sequences come from a person between 18 and 59 years old who received the Ad26.COV2.S COVID-19 vaccine or a placebo. Both conserved end residues are part of each CDR3. Fields, in order: J gene, V gene, D gene, clone size, CDR3 DNA, CDR3 protein. A D gene is named only where the DNA matches it firmly. Not all rows give a size; the values are once, few, many and, for expanded clones, a class.

j_gene: TRBJ2-2
v_gene: TRBV10-3
d_gene: TRBD2
abundance: .
CDR3nt: TGTGCCACCGCGGGAGGGACTATTAACACCGGGGAGCTGTTTTTT
CDR3aa: CATAGGTINTGELFF

j_gene: TRBJ1-2
v_gene: TRBV28
d_gene: TRBD1
abundance: .
CDR3nt: TGTGCCAGCAGAGCGGACAGGGCCTATGGCTACACCTTC
CDR3aa: CASRADRAYGYTF

j_gene: TRBJ2-7
v_gene: TRBV12-5
d_gene: TRBD2
abundance: .
CDR3nt: TGTGCTAGTGCCCTGAGCGGGAGTGGTTCCTACGAGCAGTACTTC
CDR3aa: CASALSGSGSYEQYF

j_gene: TRBJ2-7
v_gene: TRBV9
d_gene: .
abundance: .
CDR3nt: TGTGCCAGCAGCCCTTGGGCAGGGGACCGCTACGAGCAGTACTTC
CDR3aa: CASSPWAGDRYEQYF

j_gene: TRBJ1-1
v_gene: TRBV28
d_gene: .
abundance: once
CDR3nt: TGTGCCAGCAGTTTGCAGGGATCGGGGAACACTGAAGCTTTCTTT
CDR3aa: CASSLQGSGNTEAFF

j_gene: TRBJ1-2
v_gene: TRBV4-1
d_gene: .
abundance: .
CDR3nt: TGCGCCAGCAGCCAAGAGAGTCTTTCTTTTCATGGCTACACCTTC
CDR3aa: CASSQESLSFHGYTF

j_gene: TRBJ1-1
v_gene: TRBV28
d_gene: TRBD1
abundance: .
CDR3nt: TGTGCCAGCAGCTCGGGACAGGGCTGGGGGGCTTTCTTT
CDR3aa: CASSSGQGWGAFF

j_gene: TRBJ2-7
v_gene: TRBV6-6
d_gene: TRBD2
abundance: .
CDR3nt: TGTGCCAGCAGTCCTGCCCTGGCTAGCGGGAGGGTGTACGAGCAGTACTTC
CDR3aa: CASSPALASGRVYEQYF

j_gene: TRBJ2-2
v_gene: TRBV3-1/TRBV3-2
d_gene: TRBD1
abundance: .
CDR3nt: TGTGCCAGCAGTTACACGACCCGGGGACAGGCTGTTAGTGGGGAGCTGTTTTTT
CDR3aa: CASSYTTRGQAVSGELFF

j_gene: TRBJ2-5
v_gene: TRBV19
d_gene: .
abundance: .
CDR3nt: TGTGCCAGTAGTATAGGGGGGATTTGGGAGACCCAGTACTTC
CDR3aa: CASSIGGIWETQYF